The T cell receptor (beta chain) under discussion was sequenced for a study of cytomegalovirus exposure and HLA in healthy donors. Study-wide findings and caveats: The likely origin of a cluster of highly shared sequence variants was a sequencing artifact. Roughly uniform sequencing depth across donors was assumed, possibly incorrectly.

The PCR made use of 60 Vbeta and 13 Jbeta primers. Here immunoSEQ multiplex PCR was the method, and the copy in TCRdb shows in-frame clones only, minus some. The table has fewer than 200,000 clones, about 80% seen once. Worth noting for this clone: Antigen: not known.

Per the germline V gene, CDR1 is LGHNA and CDR2 is YNFKEQ. V lost 2 bases to trimming and J lost 5 bases, with 17 bases between them. The CDR3 totals 16 residues. Sequencing input: PBMCs. The TCR sequence derives from a man aged 55 to 69 in good health and CMV-seronegative. The J gene is TRBJ2-3, the V gene TRBV4-2, with D possibly matching TRBD2 (5 bases). DNA of the CDR3: TGTGCCAGCAGCCAATCTTTAAGCGGAGGCGGAGATACGCAGTATTTT. This gives the protein CASSQSLSGGGDTQYF.